The 18 T cell receptor beta chains below all came from one sample that was sequenced in a study of blood T cell repertoires in COVID-19. The table came from immunoSEQ multiplex PCR; TCRdb's copy has only in-frame clones and leaves some out. The sample has 400,000 or so clones, approximately 90% seen once. Input material: PBMCs or T cells enriched from blood (not recorded which). The source of these receptors is a man aged 25 to 45 who had recovered from COVID-19.

The V and J genes are TRBV29-1 and TRBJ2-2; D gene unclear. The CDR3 is made up of 14 amino acids. Trimming took 0 bases from V and 3 from J, leaving 8 bases between them. Germline lookup yields CDR1 SQVTM and CDR2 ANQGSEA. The CDR3 nucleotides read TGCAGCGTTGAAGAATTTGCGGACACCGGGGAGCTGTTTTTT. Amino acids: CSVEEFADTGELFF.

With regard to this clone: The sample contains more than one DNA sequence encoding this CDR3. V usage is TRBV5-1 and J usage is TRBJ2-2; D unresolved. The CDR3 has 15 amino acids. Germline V gene lookup returns CDR1 SGHRS and CDR2 YFSETQ. V was pared by 4 bases and J by 2 bases, with 12 bases between. The CDR3, as DNA: TGCGCCAGCAGCCCTCCCTCGGGTAACACCGGGGAGCTGTTTTTT. Protein: CASSPPSGNTGELFF.

The chain employs TRBV5-1 and TRBJ2-5; 7 bases fit TRBD2. CDR1 and CDR2 (germline): SGHRS, YFSETQ. The V and J ends lost 3 bases and 5 bases, in that order; junction bases with no gene match: 10. The CDR3 runs to 15 residues. CDR3 bases: TGCGCCAGCAGCTCAGGCGGGAGCCGGATGGAGACCCAGTACTTC. It encodes CASSSGGSRMETQYF.

This clone came up many times. This chain joins TRBV19 and TRBJ2-7; 10 bases map to TRBD2. This CDR3 has 13 residues. The V and J ends lost 4 bases and 6 bases, in that order; junction bases with no gene match: 3. The V gene's germline CDR1 is LNHDA and CDR2 SQIVND (reference sequence). The CDR3 DNA follows: TGTGCCAGTAGTACGGGACTAGCGAGCGAGCAGTACTTC. Translation: CASSTGLASEQYF.

This rearrangement joins TRBV19 to TRBJ2-2, with TRBD2 as a possible D gene (6 bases). The germline V gene has CDR1 LNHDA and CDR2 SQIVND (reference sequence). V was trimmed by 1 base and J by 1 base, leaving 10 bases between them. CDR3 length equals 16 residues. CDR3 bases: TGTGCCAGTAGTATAGCCGGGACTCAGAACACCGGGGAGCTGTTTTTT. Translated, it gives CASSIAGTQNTGELFF.

The chain joins TRBV27 to TRBJ2-1; TRBD2 might be the D (5 bases). This CDR3 region has 14 residues. With 7 bases removed from V and 5 bases from J, the gap between germline ends came to 15 bases. From germline, CDR1 is MNHEY and CDR2 SMNVEV (reference sequence). The CDR3 DNA follows: TGTGCCAGCAAACCCTCGGGGAAAAACAATGAGCAGTTCTTC. Protein product: CASKPSGKNNEQFF.

The sample holds a few counts of this clone. The chain links TRBV5-4 to TRBJ1-5; 9 bases line up with TRBD1. The length of the CDR3 is 17 residues. Trimming took 1 base from V and 9 from J; bases not matched to a gene: 14. CDR1 and CDR2 from the germline V gene are SGHNT and YYREEE (reference sequence). This chain's CDR3 is CASSLFTGQGVIGPQHF. Written as DNA, the CDR3 is TGTGCCAGCAGCTTGTTTACGGGACAGGGAGTGATCGGGCCCCAGCATTTT.

This CDR3 reads CASSEGTVGETQYF. The CDR3 bases are TGCGCCAGCAGCGAAGGGACAGTTGGAGAGACCCAGTACTTC. The V and J genes are TRBV5-1 and TRBJ2-5; 7 bases align to TRBD1. This CDR3 spans 14 amino acids. V trimming: 4 bases; J trimming: 4 bases; junction bases outside the gene matches: 7. Germline CDR1 and CDR2: SGHRS and YFSETQ.

The rearrangement uses TRBV28 and TRBJ1-2; 7 positions match TRBD1. Unmatched junction bases numbered 1, after V lost 5 bases and J lost 4 bases. Germline assignment: CDR1 MDHEN and CDR2 SYDVKM. This CDR3 is built from 12 residues. The CDR3 nucleotides read TGTGCCAGCAGTGGGGACAGCTATGGCTACACCTTC. Its translation is CASSGDSYGYTF.

V and J are TRBV6-5 and TRBJ2-1, with 8 positions matching TRBD1. The CDR3 has 15 amino acids. The ends lost 6 bases at V and 4 bases at J; junction bases unmatched: 8. Germline CDR1 MNHEY, CDR2 SVGAGI. Written as DNA, the CDR3 is TGTGCCAGCAGCACCCAACAGGGGGAATACAATGAGCAGTTCTTC. Translation gives CASSTQQGEYNEQFF.

The J gene is TRBJ2-5, the V gene TRBV6-5; 12 bases match TRBD2. Trimming removed 5 bases from V and 5 bases from J; junction bases left unmatched: 6. Germline V gene lookup returns CDR1 MNHEY and CDR2 SVGAGI. The CDR3 has 15 amino acids. DNA of the CDR3: TGTGCCAGCAGTATACTAGCGGGAGGCCTTGAGACCCAGTACTTC. Protein product: CASSILAGGLETQYF.

The chain combines TRBV10-3 with TRBJ2-1; 9 bases align to TRBD2. V trimming: 6 bases; J trimming: 0 bases; junction bases outside the gene matches: 9. CDR1 and CDR2 from the germline V gene are ENHRY and SYGVKD. The CDR3 sequence is 17 residues long. The CDR3 protein is CAISELAGPSSYNEQFF. The CDR3 bases are TGTGCCATCAGCGAACTAGCGGGTCCAAGCTCCTACAATGAGCAGTTCTTC.

The CDR3 sequence: CASSRPSGSREQFF. CDR3 in DNA: TGTGCCAGCAGTCGCCCTAGCGGGAGTAGGGAGCAGTTCTTC. V and J are TRBV7-2 and TRBJ2-1; 10 positions match TRBD2. Germline loops: CDR1 SGHTA, CDR2 FQGNSA. Germline trimming cut 6 bases from V and 10 bases from J; bases unmatched to any gene: 9. This CDR3 has 14 amino acids.

The J gene is TRBJ2-7, the V gene TRBV6-5; the match to TRBD1 covers 9 bases. The CDR3 contains 13 residues. Per germline, CDR1 MNHEY and CDR2 SVGAGI. The V and J ends lost 5 bases and 7 bases, in that order; junction bases with no gene match: 6. The CDR3 DNA reads as TGTGCCAGCAGTATCGACAGGGGGACTGAGCAGTACTTC. Its protein is CASSIDRGTEQYF.

This sequence joins TRBV11-2 and TRBJ2-2; D is uncertain. CDR1 and CDR2 from the germline V gene are SGHAT and FQNNGV. V lost 5 bases, J lost 4 bases, and 11 bases lay in between. This CDR3 has 14 residues. The CDR3 loop reads CASSPKTSTGELFF. CDR3 nucleotides: TGTGCCAGCAGCCCAAAAACCAGCACCGGGGAGCTGTTTTTT.

J is TRBJ2-3 and V is TRBV10-1, with 8 bases matching TRBD1. Germline CDR1 WNHNN, CDR2 SYGVQD (reference sequence). V shed 10 bases and J 4 bases; nucleotides not matched to a gene: 7. The CDR3 has 13 amino acids. DNA of the CDR3: TGCGCCACTGCGGCAGGGGGCCCAGATACGCAGTATTTT. Its translation is CATAAGGPDTQYF.

CDR3 region: CASSLGPGGNTGELFF. The CDR3 region has the DNA TGTGCCAGCAGCTTAGGACCCGGGGGGAACACCGGGGAGCTGTTTTTT. The chain recombines TRBV7-6 with TRBJ2-2; D perhaps matches TRBD2 (6 bases). This CDR3 has 16 amino acids. V shed 1 base and J shed 1 base, with 10 bases lying between them. The germline CDR1 and CDR2 sequences are SGHVS and FNYEAQ.

This clone was seen only a few times. This sequence joins TRBV19 and TRBJ2-7; D possibly corresponds to TRBD1 (6 bases). Trimming stripped 1 base from V and 1 base from J, with 8 bases between. Germline-derived CDR1 and CDR2 are LNHDA and SQIVND (reference sequence). This CDR3 region has 14 residues. CDR3 sequence: CASSIGTASYEQYF. As DNA, the CDR3 is TGTGCCAGTAGTATAGGGACAGCGTCCTACGAGCAGTACTTC.